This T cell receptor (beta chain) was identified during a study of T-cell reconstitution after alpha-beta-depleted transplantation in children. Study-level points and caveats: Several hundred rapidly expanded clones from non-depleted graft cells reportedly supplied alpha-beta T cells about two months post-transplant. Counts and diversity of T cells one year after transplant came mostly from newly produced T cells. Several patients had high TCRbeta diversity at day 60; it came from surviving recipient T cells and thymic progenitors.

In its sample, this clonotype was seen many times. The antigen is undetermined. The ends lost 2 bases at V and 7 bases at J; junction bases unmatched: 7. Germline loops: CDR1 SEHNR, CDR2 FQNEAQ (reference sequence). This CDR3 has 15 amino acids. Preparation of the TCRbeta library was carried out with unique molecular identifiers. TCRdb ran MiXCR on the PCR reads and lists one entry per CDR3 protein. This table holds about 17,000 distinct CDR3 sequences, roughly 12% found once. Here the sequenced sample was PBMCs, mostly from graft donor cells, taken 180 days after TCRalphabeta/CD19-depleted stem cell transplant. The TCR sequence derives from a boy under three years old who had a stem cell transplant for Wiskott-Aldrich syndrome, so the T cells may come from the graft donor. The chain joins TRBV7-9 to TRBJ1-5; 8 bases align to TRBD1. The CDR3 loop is CASSLYSGGQQPQHF. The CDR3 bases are TGTGCCAGCAGCTTATACTCAGGGGGCCAGCAGCCCCAGCATTTT.